This TCR beta chain was found in a study of blood T cell repertoires in COVID-19. Study background: Sites in the United States, Italy and Spain provided acute and convalescent COVID-19 samples.

This clone turned up a few times. This table comes from immunoSEQ multiplex PCR, and its TCRdb copy is limited to in-frame clones, with some not included. The sample has approximately 160,000 clones, more than 75% seen once; the top ten hold under 8.5%. The V gene end was trimmed by 4 bases and the J gene end by 11 bases; junction bases not matched to a gene: 13. The CDR3 contains 15 residues. Germline loops: CDR1 SGHRS, CDR2 YFSETQ. The sequenced sample consisted of peripheral blood. The sequence came from a woman aged 55-69 years with COVID-19, enrolled during active disease. This chain uses TRBV5-1 with TRBJ1-4; 8 nucleotides agree with TRBD1. CDR3 in DNA: TGCGCCAGCAGCCAGGACAGGGCTGATGTGGGGAAACTGTTTTTT. Translating gives CASSQDRADVGKLFF.